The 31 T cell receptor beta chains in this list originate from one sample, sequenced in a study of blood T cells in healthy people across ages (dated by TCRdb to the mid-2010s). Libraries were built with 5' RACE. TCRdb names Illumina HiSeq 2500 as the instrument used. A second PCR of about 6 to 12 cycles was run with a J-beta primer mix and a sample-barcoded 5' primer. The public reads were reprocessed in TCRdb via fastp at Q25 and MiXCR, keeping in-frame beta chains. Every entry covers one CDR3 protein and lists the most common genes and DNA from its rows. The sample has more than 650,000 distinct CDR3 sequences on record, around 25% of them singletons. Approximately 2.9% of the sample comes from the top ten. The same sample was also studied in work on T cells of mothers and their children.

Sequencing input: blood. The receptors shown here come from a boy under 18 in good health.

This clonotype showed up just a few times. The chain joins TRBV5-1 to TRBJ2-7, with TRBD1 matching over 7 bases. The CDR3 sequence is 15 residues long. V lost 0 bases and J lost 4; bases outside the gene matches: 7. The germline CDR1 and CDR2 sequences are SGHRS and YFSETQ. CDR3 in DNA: TGCGCCAGCAGCTTGGTGACAGGGTTAAGGTACGAGCAGTACTTC. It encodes CASSLVTGLRYEQYF.

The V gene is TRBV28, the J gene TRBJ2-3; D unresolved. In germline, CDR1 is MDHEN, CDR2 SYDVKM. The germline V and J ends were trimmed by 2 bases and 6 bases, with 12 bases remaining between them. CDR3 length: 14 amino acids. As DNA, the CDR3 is TGTGCCAGCAGTTTAAGGAGCCGTTGGGATACGCAGTATTTT. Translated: CASSLRSRWDTQYF. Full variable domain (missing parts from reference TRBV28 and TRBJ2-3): DVKVTQSSRYLVKRTGEKVFLECVQDMDHENMFWYRQDPGLGLRLIYFSYDVKMKEKGDIPEGYSVSREKKERFSLILESASTNQTSMYLCASSLRSRWDTQYFGPGTRLTVL.

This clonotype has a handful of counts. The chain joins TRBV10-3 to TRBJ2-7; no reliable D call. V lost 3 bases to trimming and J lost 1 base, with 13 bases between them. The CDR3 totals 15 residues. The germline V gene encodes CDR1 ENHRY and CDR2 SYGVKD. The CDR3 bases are TGTGCCATCAGTGAAACGGAGATGGGTTCCTACGAGCAGTACTTC. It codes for CAISETEMGSYEQYF.

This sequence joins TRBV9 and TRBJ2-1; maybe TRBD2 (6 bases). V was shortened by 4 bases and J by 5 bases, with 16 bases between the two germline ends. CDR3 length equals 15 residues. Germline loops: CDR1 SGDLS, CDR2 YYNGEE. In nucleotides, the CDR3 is TGTGCCAGCAGCCCCCGGGGGAGCGCCGACAATGAGCAGTTCTTC. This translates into CASSPRGSADNEQFF. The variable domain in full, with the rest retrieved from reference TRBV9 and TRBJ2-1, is DSGVTQTPKHLITATGQRVTLRCSPRSGDLSVYWYQQSLDQGLQFLIQYYNGEERAKGNILERFSAQQFPDLHSELNLSSLELGDSALYFCASSPRGSADNEQFFGPGTRLTVL.

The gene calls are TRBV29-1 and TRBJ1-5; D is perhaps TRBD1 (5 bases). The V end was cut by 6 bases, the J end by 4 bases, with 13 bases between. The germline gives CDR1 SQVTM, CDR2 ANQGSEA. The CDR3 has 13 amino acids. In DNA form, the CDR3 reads TGCAGCGTGGTGGGGACCCCAAATCAGCCCCAGCATTTT. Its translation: CSVVGTPNQPQHF. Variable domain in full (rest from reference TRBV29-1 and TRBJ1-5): SAVISQKPSRDICQRGTSLTIQCQVDSQVTMMFWYRQQPGQSLTLIATANQGSEATYESGFVIDKFPISRPNLTFSTLTVSNMSPEDSSIYLCSVVGTPNQPQHFGDGTRLSIL.

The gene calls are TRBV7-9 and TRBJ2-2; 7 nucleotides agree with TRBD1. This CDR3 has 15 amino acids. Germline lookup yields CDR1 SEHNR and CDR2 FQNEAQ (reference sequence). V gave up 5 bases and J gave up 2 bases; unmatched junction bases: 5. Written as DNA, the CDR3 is TGTGCCAGCAGCAACCGGGACAGAAACACCGGGGAGCTGTTTTTT. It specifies CASSNRDRNTGELFF.

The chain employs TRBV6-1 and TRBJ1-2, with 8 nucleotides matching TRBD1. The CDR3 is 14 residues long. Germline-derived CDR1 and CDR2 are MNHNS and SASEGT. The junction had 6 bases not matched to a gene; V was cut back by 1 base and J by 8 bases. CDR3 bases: TGTGCCAGCAGTGAAGTAACAGGGGGGAACGGCTACACCTTC. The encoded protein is CASSEVTGGNGYTF.

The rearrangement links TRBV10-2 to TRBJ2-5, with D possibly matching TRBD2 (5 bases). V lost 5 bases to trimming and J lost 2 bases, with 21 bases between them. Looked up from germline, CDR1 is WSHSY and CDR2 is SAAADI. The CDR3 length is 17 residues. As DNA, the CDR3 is TGCGCCAGCAGTCCCAGGTTAGCGTCACGCAATCAAGAGACCCAGTACTTC. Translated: CASSPRLASRNQETQYF.

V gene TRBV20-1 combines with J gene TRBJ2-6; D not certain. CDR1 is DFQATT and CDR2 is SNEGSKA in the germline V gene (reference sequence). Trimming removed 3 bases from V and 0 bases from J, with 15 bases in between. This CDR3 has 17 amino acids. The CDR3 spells CSASALIANSGANVLTF. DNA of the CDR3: TGCAGTGCTAGTGCTCTAATTGCGAACTCTGGGGCCAACGTCCTGACTTTC.

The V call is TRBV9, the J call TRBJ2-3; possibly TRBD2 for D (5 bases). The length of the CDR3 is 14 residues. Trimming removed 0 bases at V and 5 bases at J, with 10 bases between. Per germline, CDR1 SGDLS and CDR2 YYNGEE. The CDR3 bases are TGTGCCAGCAGCGTAGGAAGCCGGGGAGATACGCAGTATTTT. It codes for CASSVGSRGDTQYF.

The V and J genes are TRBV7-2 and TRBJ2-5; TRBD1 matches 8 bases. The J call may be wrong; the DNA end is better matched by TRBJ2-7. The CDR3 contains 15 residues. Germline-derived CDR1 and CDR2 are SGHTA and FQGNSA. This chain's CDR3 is CASSSPGQESYEQYF. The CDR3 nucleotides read TGTGCCAGCAGCTCCCCGGGACAGGAGTCCTACGAGCAGTACTTC.

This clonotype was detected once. CDR3 nucleotides: TGTGCCAGCAGTTACTCGTGGCGGGGATCCACAGATACGCAGTATTTT. It yields the protein CASSYSWRGSTDTQYF. J is TRBJ2-3 and V is TRBV6-2 or TRBV6-3, with D possibly TRBD2 on 6 matching bases. V was shortened by 0 bases and J by 2 bases, with 12 bases between the two germline ends. This CDR3 comprises 16 residues. Germline-derived CDR1 and CDR2 are MNHEY and SVGEGT.

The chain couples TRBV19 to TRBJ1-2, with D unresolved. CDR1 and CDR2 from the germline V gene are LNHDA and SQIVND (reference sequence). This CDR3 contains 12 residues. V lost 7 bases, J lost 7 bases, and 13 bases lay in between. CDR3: CASKTDRLGYTF. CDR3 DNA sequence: TGTGCCAGTAAGACCGACCGGCTTGGCTACACCTTC. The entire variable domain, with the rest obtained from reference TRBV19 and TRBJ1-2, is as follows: DGGITQSPKYLFRKEGQNVTLSCEQNLNHDAMYWYRQDPGQGLRLIYYSQIVNDFQKGDIAEGYSVSREKKESFPLTVTSAQKNPTAFYLCASKTDRLGYTFGSGTRLTVV.

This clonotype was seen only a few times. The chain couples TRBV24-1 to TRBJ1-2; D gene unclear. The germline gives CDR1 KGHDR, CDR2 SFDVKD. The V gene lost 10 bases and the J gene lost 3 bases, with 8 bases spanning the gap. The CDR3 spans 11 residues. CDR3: CATGGDYGYTF. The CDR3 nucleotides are TGTGCCACGGGCGGGGACTATGGCTACACCTTC.

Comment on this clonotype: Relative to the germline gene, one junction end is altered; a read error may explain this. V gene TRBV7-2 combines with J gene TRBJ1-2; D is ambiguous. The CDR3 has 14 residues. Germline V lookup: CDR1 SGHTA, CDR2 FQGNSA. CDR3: CATSEGRLNYGYPF. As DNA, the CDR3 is TGTGCCACCTCTGAGGGTCGACTTAACTATGGCTACCCCTTC.

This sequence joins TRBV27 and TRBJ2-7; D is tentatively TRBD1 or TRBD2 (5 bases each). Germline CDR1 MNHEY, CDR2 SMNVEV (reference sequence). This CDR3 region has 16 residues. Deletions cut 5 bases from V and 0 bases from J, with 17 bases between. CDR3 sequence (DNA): TGTGCCAGCAGTCCCTTCGGGGCGGTTAGCTCCTACGAGCAGTACTTC. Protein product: CASSPFGAVSSYEQYF.

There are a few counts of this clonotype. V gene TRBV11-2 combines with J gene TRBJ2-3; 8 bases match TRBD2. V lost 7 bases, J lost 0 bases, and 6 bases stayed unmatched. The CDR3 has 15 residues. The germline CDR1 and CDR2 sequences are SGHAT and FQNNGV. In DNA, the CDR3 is TGTGCCAGCACCCAAGCGGGGGCTAGCACAGATACGCAGTATTTT. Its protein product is CASTQAGASTDTQYF.

The CDR3 bases are TGCGCCAGCAGCCCTACAGGGGGGAGGTCGGAGCAGTACTTC. Residues: CASSPTGGRSEQYF. The chain carries TRBV5-1 and TRBJ2-7, with TRBD1 matching 8 bases. The germline V gene encodes CDR1 SGHRS and CDR2 YFSETQ. The V and J ends lost 4 bases and 7 bases, in that order; junction bases with no gene match: 10. The CDR3 is 14 residues long.

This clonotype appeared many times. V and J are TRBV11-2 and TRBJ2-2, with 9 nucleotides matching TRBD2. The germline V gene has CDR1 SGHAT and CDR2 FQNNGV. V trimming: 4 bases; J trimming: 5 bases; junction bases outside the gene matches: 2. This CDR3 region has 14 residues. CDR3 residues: CASSYTSGTGELFF. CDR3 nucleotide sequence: TGTGCCAGCAGCTATACTAGCGGGACCGGGGAGCTGTTTTTT.

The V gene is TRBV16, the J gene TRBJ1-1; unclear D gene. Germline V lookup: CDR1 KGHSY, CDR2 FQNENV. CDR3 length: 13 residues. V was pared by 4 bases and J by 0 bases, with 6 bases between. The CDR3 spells CASSPYLNTEAFF. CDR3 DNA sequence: TGTGCCAGCAGCCCCTATTTGAACACTGAAGCTTTCTTT.

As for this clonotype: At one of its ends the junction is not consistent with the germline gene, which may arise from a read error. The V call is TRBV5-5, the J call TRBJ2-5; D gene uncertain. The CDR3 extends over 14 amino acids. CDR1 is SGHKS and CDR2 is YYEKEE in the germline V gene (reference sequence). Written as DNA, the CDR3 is TGTGCCAGCAGCTTGGCCTCCTATCGAGAGGCCCAGTACTTC. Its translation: CASSLASYREAQYF.

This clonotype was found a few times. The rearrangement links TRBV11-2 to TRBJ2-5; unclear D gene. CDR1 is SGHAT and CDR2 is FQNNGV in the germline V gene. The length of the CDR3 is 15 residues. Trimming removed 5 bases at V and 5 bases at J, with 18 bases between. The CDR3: CASSPTITPRETQYF. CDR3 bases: TGTGCCAGCAGCCCCACAATCACCCCCCGGGAGACCCAGTACTTC.

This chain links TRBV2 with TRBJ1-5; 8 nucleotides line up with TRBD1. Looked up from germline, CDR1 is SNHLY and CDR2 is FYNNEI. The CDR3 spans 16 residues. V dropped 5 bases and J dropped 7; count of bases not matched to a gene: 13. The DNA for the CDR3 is TGTGCCAGCAGTTCAAAAACGGACAGGGTGGGCCAGCCCCAGCATTTT. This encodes CASSSKTDRVGQPQHF.

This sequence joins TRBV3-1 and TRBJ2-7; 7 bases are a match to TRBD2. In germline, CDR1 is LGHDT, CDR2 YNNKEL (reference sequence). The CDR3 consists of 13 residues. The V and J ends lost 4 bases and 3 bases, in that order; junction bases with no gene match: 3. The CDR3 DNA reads TGTGCCAGCAGCCCGTGGGGGGGCTACGAGCAGTACTTC. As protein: CASSPWGGYEQYF.

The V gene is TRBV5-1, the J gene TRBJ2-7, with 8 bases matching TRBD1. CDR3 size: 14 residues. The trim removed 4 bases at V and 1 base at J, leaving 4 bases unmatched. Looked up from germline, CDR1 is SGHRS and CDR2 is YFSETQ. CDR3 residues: CASSDRGISYEQYF. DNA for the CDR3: TGCGCCAGCAGCGACAGGGGTATTTCCTACGAGCAGTACTTC.

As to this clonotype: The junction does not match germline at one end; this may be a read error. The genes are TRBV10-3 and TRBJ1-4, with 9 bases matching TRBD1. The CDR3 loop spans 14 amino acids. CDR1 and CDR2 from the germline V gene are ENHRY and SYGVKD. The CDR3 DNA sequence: TGTGCCATCAGGGAGACAGGGGGGAATGAAGAACTGTTTTTT. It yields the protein CAIRETGGNEELFF.

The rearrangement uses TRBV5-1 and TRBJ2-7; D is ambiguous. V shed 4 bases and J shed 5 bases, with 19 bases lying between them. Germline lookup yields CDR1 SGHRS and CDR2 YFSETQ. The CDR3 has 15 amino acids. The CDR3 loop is CASSTPVEGRDEQYF. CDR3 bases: TGCGCCAGCAGCACCCCGGTTGAAGGTAGGGACGAGCAGTACTTC.

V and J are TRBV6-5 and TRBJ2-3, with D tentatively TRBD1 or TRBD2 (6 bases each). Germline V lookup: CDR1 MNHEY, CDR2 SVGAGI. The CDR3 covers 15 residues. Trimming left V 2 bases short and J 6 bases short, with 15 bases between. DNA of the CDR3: TGTGCCAGCAGTTACGCTGGAGGGGGGCGCGATACGCAGTATTTT. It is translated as CASSYAGGGRDTQYF.

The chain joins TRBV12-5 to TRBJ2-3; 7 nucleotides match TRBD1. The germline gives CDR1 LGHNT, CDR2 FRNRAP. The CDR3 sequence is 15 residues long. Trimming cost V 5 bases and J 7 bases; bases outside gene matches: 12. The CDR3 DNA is TGTGCTAGTGGTCCCCCTATGGGACAGTCGAATACGCAGTATTTT. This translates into CASGPPMGQSNTQYF. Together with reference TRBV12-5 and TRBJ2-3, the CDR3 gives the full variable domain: DARVTQTPRHKVTEMGQEVTMRCQPILGHNTVFWYRQTMMQGLELLAYFRNRAPLDDSGMPKDRFSAEMPDATLATLKIQPSEPRDSAVYFCASGPPMGQSNTQYFGPGTRLTVL.

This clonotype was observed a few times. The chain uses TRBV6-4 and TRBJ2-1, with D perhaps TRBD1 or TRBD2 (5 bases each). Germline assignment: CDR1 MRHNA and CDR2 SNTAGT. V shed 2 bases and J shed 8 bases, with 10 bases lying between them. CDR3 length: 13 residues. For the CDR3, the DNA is TGTGCCAGCAGTGACGGGCTGGGACATGAGCAGTTCTTC. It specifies CASSDGLGHEQFF.

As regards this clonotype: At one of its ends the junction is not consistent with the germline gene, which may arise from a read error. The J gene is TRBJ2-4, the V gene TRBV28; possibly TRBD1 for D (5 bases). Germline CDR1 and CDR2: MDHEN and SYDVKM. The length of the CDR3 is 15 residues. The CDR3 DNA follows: TGTGTCAGCAGTTTATCAGGGATCGCCAAAAACATTCAGTACTTC. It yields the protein CVSSLSGIAKNIQYF.